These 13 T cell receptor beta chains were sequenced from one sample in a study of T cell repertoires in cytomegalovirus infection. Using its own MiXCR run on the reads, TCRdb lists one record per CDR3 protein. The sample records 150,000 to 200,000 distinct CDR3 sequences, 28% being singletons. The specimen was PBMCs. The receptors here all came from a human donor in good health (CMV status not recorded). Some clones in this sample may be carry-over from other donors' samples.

This chain's CDR3 is CAISESTSYEQYF. The CDR3 DNA reads TGTGCCATCAGTGAGTCCACCTCTTACGAGCAGTACTTC. This sequence joins TRBV10-3 and TRBJ2-7; the D is unclear. CDR3 length: 13 amino acids. The V end was cut by 0 bases, the J end by 4 bases, with 7 bases between. The V gene's germline CDR1 is ENHRY and CDR2 SYGVKD.

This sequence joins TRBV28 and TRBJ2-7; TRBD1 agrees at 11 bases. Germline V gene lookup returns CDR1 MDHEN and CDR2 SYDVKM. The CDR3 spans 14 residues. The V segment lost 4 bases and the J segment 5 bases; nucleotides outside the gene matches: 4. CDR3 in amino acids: CASSSRTGGDEQYF. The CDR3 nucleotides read TGTGCCAGCAGTTCCCGGACAGGGGGCGACGAGCAGTACTTC. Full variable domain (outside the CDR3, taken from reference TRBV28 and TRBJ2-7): DVKVTQSSRYLVKRTGEKVFLECVQDMDHENMFWYRQDPGLGLRLIYFSYDVKMKEKGDIPEGYSVSREKKERFSLILESASTNQTSMYLCASSSRTGGDEQYFGPGTRLTVT.

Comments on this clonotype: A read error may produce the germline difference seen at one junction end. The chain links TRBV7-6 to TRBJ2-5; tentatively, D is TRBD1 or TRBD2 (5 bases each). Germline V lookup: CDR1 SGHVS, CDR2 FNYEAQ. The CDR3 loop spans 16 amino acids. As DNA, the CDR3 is TGTGCTAGCAGCTTAGAGGGACGGGGATTCGGAGAGACCCAGTACTTC. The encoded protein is CASSLEGRGFGETQYF.

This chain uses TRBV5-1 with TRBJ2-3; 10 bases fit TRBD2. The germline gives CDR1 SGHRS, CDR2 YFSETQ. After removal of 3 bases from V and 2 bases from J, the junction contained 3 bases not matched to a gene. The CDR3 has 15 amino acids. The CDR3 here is CASSSGLAPTDTQYF. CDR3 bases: TGCGCCAGCAGCTCGGGACTAGCGCCCACAGATACGCAGTATTTT. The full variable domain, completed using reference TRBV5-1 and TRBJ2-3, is KAGVTQTPRYLIKTRGQQVTLSCSPISGHRSVSWYQQTPGQGLQFLFEYFSETQRNKGNFPGRFSGRQFSNSRSEMNVSTLELGDSALYLCASSSGLAPTDTQYFGPGTRLTVL.

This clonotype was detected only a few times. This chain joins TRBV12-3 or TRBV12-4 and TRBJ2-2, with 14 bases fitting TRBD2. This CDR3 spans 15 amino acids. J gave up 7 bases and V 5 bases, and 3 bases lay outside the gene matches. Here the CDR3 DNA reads TGTGCCAGCAGTCGACTAGCGGGGGGGTTCGGGGAGCTGTTTTTT. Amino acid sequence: CASSRLAGGFGELFF.

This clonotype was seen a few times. DNA for the CDR3: TGTGCCACCAGCAGGACAGGCTCGAATTCACCCCTCCACTTT. It specifies CATSRTGSNSPLHF. V and J are TRBV15 and TRBJ1-6; a possible D gene is TRBD1 (6 bases). Germline V gene data show CDR1 as LNHNV and CDR2 as YYDKDF (reference sequence). The length of the CDR3 is 14 residues. Trimming removed 3 bases at V and 7 bases at J, with 10 bases between.

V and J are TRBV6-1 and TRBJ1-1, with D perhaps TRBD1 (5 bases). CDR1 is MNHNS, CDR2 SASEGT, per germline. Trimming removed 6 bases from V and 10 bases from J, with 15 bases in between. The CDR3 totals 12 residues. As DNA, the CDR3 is TGTGCCAGCAGCGACGGGGGTCTTAGAGCTTTCTTT. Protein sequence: CASSDGGLRAFF.

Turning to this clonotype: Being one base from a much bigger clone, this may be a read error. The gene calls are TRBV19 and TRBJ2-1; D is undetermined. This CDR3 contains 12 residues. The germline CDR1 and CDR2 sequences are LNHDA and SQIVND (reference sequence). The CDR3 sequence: CPSSMGDNEQFF. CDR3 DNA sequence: TGTCCCAGTAGTATGGGCGACAATGAGCAGTTCTTC.

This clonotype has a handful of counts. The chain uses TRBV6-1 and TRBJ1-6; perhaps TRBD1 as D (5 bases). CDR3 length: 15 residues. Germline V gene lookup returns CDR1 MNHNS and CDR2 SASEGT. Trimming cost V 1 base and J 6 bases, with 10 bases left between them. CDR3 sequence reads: CASSEERQINSPLHF. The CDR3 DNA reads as TGTGCCAGCAGTGAAGAAAGACAGATTAATTCACCCCTCCACTTT.

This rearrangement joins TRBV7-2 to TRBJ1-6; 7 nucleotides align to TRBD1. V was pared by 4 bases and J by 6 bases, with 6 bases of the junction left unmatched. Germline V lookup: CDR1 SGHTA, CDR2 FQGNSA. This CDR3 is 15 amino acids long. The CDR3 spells CASSSGGQPNSPLHF. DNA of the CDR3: TGTGCCAGCAGCTCGGGGGGACAGCCTAATTCACCCCTCCACTTT. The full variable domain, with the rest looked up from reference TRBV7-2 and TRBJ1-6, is GAGVSQSPSNKVTEKGKDVELRCDPISGHTALYWYRQSLGQGLEFLIYFQGNSAPDKSGLPSDRFSAERTGGSVSTLTIQRTQQEDSAVYLCASSSGGQPNSPLHFGNGTRLTVT.

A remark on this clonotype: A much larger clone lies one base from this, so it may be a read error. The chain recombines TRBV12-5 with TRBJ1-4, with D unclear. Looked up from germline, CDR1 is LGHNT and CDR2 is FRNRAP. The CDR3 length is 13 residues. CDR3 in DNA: TGTGCTAGTGATTTGGACCTGGATGAAAAACTGTTTTTT. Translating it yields CASDLDLDEKLFF.

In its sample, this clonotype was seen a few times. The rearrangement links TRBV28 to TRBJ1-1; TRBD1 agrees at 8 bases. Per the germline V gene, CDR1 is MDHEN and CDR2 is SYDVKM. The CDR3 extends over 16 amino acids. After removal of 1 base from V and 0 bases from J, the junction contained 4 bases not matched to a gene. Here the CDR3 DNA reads TGTGCCAGCAGTTTATTTCTACAGGGGGTGAACACTGAAGCTTTCTTT. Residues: CASSLFLQGVNTEAFF.

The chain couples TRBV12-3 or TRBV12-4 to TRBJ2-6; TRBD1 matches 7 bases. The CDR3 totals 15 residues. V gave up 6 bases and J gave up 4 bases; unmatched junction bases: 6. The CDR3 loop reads CASRPGQAGANVLTF. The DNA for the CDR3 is TGTGCCAGCAGACCAGGACAGGCCGGGGCCAACGTCCTGACTTTC.